Listed below are T cell receptor beta chains from one sample, sequenced in a study of T cell responses to AZD1222 COVID-19 vaccine. TCRdb's table, derived via immunoSEQ multiplex PCR, lists solely in-frame clones and lacks some. The table has approximately 160,000 clones, over 75% seen once. The material sequenced was peripheral blood, taken on day 0 of AZD1222 vaccination. The receptors derive from an adult in good health. Both conserved end residues are part of each CDR3. Fields, in order: clone size, D gene, J gene, V gene, CDR3 DNA, CDR3 protein. D genes are given only for firm matches. Clone size is given for some rows only: seen once, a few or many times, or a class if the clone is expanded.

>NA|NA|TRBJ1-1|TRBV29-1
TGCAGCGCTGGATTGGGGAACACTGAAGCTTTCTTT
CSAGLGNTEAFF
>few|TRBD1|TRBJ1-1|TRBV28
TGTGCCAGCAGGCCTCCCGGGACAGGGGACACTGAAGCTTTCTTT
CASRPPGTGDTEAFF
>NA|NA|TRBJ2-3|TRBV6-4
TGTGCCAGCAGTGAATCTAGCGCGACAGATACGCAGTATTTT
CASSESSATDTQYF
>NA|NA|TRBJ1-3|TRBV5-6
TGTGCCAGCAGCGCGGGGGACGGAAACACCATATATTTT
CASSAGDGNTIYF
>few|NA|TRBJ1-6|TRBV30
TGTGCCTGGAGTAACGGACAACTCTATAATTCACCCCTCCACTTT
CAWSNGQLYNSPLHF
>NA|NA|TRBJ1-5|TRBV3-1/TRBV3-2
TGTGCCAGCAGCCAAGTGGGGGGACAGCCCCAGCATTTT
CASSQVGGQPQHF
>NA|NA|TRBJ1-1|TRBV6-1
TGTGCCAGCAGTGAAGTTCGGGGAGGGAACACTGAAGCTTTCTTT
CASSEVRGGNTEAFF
>NA|TRBD1|TRBJ2-3|TRBV29-1
TGCAGCGTGGACAGGGGTGGCACAGATACGCAGTATTTT
CSVDRGGTDTQYF
>NA|TRBD1|TRBJ2-7|TRBV7-3
TGTGCCAGCAGCGTACAGGGGTCTGGGTACGAGCAGTACTTC
CASSVQGSGYEQYF
>NA|NA|TRBJ1-1|TRBV5-4
TGTGCCAGCAGCCCAGGGGCGGGAACCGAAGCTTTCTTT
CASSPGAGTEAFF
>NA|NA|TRBJ1-2|TRBV7-9
TGTGCCAGCAGCAATATACAGGGATCCTATGGCTACACCTTC
CASSNIQGSYGYTF
>NA|NA|TRBJ1-5|TRBV6-6
TGTGCCAGCAGCTACTCTCTAGTAGGTCAGCCCCAGCATTTT
CASSYSLVGQPQHF
>NA|TRBD1|TRBJ1-3|TRBV5-5
TGTGCCAGCAGCGTCGGACAGGAAAACACCATATATTTT
CASSVGQENTIYF
>NA|TRBD1|TRBJ1-2|TRBV15
TGTGCCACCAGCAGACCCCCGGGACAGGGGAACTATGGCTACACCTTC
CATSRPPGQGNYGYTF
>NA|NA|TRBJ1-1|TRBV28
TGTGCCAGCAGTTTATTTGGCAGGGTCACTGAAGCTTTCTTT
CASSLFGRVTEAFF
>NA|NA|TRBJ1-4|TRBV7-2
TGTGCCAGCAGCCCGGGGGCAACTAATGAAAAACTGTTTTTT
CASSPGATNEKLFF